This T cell receptor beta chain was documented in a study of blood T cell repertoires in COVID-19. The V gene's germline CDR1 is MNHNS and CDR2 SASEGT. The length of the CDR3 is 14 residues. V shed 3 bases and J 6 bases; nucleotides not matched to a gene: 4. This clone was observed a single time. This table comes from immunoSEQ multiplex PCR, and its TCRdb copy is limited to in-frame clones, with some not included. This sample carries fewer than 95,000 clones, around 88% of them seen once, and the ten largest clones take around 5%. This rearrangement joins TRBV6-1 to TRBJ2-3, with 9 nucleotides matching TRBD1. The receptor was isolated from a woman older than 75 with acute or convalescent COVID-19. The source material was peripheral blood. Written as DNA, the CDR3 is TGTGCCAGCAGTGACCGGGACAGGGTCGATACGCAGTATTTT. Translated: CASSDRDRVDTQYF.